This T cell receptor beta chain was captured in a study of a mutant IDH1 vaccine in newly diagnosed glioma. Across the whole study: The first vaccination came 4-6 weeks after radiotherapy alone, or with temozolomide cycles.

Comment on this clone: Its antigen remains unknown.

Measured with immunoSEQ multiplex PCR; TCRdb has only the in-frame clones, and not every one. The repertoire holds approximately 70,000 clones, nearly 85% seen once, with 13% in the top ten. Germline loops: CDR1 SGHTA, CDR2 FQGNSA. There are 14 residues in the CDR3. V shed 5 bases and J shed 6 bases, with 15 bases lying between them. Documented time point: week 23, last vaccination. Vaccination used 300 ug of mutant IDH1 20-mer peptide per dose, with topical imiquimod. Sequenced here: PBMCs, sampled from a glioma patient whose treatment included an IDH1 peptide vaccine. The TCR originated in a man aged 18 to 30 with glioma. The V gene is TRBV7-2, the J gene TRBJ2-3; no clear D. CDR3 region: CASSLEWGRDTQYF. In nucleotides, the CDR3 is TGTGCCAGCAGCCTTGAATGGGGTAGGGATACGCAGTATTTT.